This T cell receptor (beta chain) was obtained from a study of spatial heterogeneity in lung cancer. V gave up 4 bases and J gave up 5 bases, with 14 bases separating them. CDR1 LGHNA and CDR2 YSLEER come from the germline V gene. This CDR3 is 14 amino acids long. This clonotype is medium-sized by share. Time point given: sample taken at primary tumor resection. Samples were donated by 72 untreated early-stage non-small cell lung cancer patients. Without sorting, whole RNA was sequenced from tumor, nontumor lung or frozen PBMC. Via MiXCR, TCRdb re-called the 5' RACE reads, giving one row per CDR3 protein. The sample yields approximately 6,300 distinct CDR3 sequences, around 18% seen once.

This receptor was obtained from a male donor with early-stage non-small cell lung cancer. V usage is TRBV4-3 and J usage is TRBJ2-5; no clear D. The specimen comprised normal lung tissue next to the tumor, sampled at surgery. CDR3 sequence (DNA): TGCGCCAGCAGCCCAGTGTTGTTCGCCGAGACCCAGTACTTC. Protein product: CASSPVLFAETQYF.